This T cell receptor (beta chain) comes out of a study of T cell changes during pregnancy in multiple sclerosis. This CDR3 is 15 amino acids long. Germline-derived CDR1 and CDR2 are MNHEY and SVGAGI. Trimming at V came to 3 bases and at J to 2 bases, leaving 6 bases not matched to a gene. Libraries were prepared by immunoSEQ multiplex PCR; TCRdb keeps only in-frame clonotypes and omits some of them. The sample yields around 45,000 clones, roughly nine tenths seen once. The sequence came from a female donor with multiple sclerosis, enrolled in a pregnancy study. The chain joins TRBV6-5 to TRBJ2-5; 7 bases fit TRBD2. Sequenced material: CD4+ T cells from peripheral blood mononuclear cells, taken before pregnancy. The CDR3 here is CASSYRASGQETQYF. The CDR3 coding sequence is TGTGCCAGCAGTTATAGGGCTAGCGGACAAGAGACCCAGTACTTC.